The present T cell receptor (beta chain) was sequenced within a study of technical replicates of blood from a few donors. Method: immunoSEQ multiplex PCR; TCRdb's copy keeps in-frame clones and lacks some. Here the sample spans around 72,000 clones, 75% to 95% being singletons. J lost 4 bases, V lost 0 bases, and 13 bases had no gene match. The CDR3 runs to 18 residues. Germline assignment: CDR1 LNHNV and CDR2 YYDKDF (reference sequence). Sequencing used T cells isolated from PBMCs. The chain is built from TRBV15 and TRBJ1-1, with 8 bases that match TRBD1. The sequence was collected from a human donor in good health. Some clones in this sample may be carry-over from other donors' samples. Here the CDR3 reads CATSRELGRGLVGTEAFF. The DNA of the CDR3 is TGTGCCACCAGCAGAGAGTTGGGCAGGGGGCTCGTAGGCACTGAAGCTTTCTTT.